The clone carrying this T cell receptor (beta chain) was seen at least ten times. Antigen: not known. CDR1 DFQATT and CDR2 SNEGSKA come from the germline V gene (reference sequence). The CDR3 runs to 15 residues. V shed 5 bases and J 4 bases; nucleotides not matched to a gene: 10. TCR beta CDR3 sequences were amplified from RNA transcripts. With the HTBI primer set, the TCR CDR3 went through a first round of RT-PCR. TCRdb called the multiplex PCR reads again in MiXCR, with one record for every CDR3 protein. The table lists some 760,000 distinct CDR3 sequences, 11% to 15% of them singletons, with roughly a tenth in the top ten. This entry is derived from a study of T cells in Graves' hyperthyroidism and ophthalmopathy. Points from the study as a whole: A 13 V-J model separated ophthalmopathy from stable hyperthyroidism. The model predicted ophthalmopathy a median roughly six months before onset.

Not enrolled were patients with uncontrolled infection, other autoimmune disease, pregnancy or lactation. This receptor was obtained from a woman between 18 and 29 years old with Graves' hyperthyroidism. Sequencing was performed on blood. The J gene is TRBJ2-3, the V gene TRBV20-1, with 9 bases identical to TRBD2. The CDR3 DNA reads TGCAGTGCTCGCGGTACCAGCGGGAGGCCAGATACGCAGTATTTT. Amino acids: CSARGTSGRPDTQYF.